These T cell receptor beta chains were read from a single sample in a study of PD-L1 blockade in urothelial cancer. Assay used: immunoSEQ multiplex PCR; TCRdb lists only in-frame clones, some missing. The sample holds tens of thousands of clones; roughly 80% are singletons and the top ten take 1.5% to 2%. The starting material was PBMCs, obtained around atezolizumab (anti-PD-L1) treatment. All receptors derive from a man in his fifties with urothelial cancer. Each CDR3 is given with its conserved first and last residue. Fields, in order: clone size, D gene, V gene, J gene, CDR3 DNA, CDR3 protein. D genes are given only for firm matches. The listing skips clone size in some rows; elsewhere it reads once, few, many or a size class.

size: .
D: TRBD1
V: TRBV7-9
J: TRBJ1-1
DNA: TGTGCCAGCAGGGGCGAGGGGGCGGTAGCTTTCTTT
CDR3: CASRGEGAVAFF

size: .
D: TRBD2
V: TRBV9
J: TRBJ2-7
DNA: TGTGCCAGCAGCGCGCTAGCGGGAGGGTCCTACGAGCAGTACTTC
CDR3: CASSALAGGSYEQYF

size: .
D: .
V: TRBV11-2
J: TRBJ2-7
DNA: TGTGCCAGCAGCTTAGATAAGGGAGGCTACGAGCAGTACTTC
CDR3: CASSLDKGGYEQYF

size: .
D: .
V: TRBV7-8
J: TRBJ1-1
DNA: TGTGCCAGCGTATTCCGCGCGGGGGGGAACACTGAAGCTTTCTTT
CDR3: CASVFRAGGNTEAFF

size: .
D: TRBD2
V: TRBV2
J: TRBJ2-3
DNA: TGTGCCAGCAGTGAAGGGCCTAGCGGTCTGACAGATACGCAGTATTTT
CDR3: CASSEGPSGLTDTQYF

size: .
D: TRBD1
V: TRBV19
J: TRBJ1-4
DNA: TGTGCCAGTAGTCCCGGGACAGGGGGAATAGCTAATGAAAAACTGTTTTTT
CDR3: CASSPGTGGIANEKLFF

size: .
D: TRBD2
V: TRBV5-1
J: TRBJ2-5
DNA: TGCGCCAGCAGCTCTTTAGCGGGAGTGCGGGAGACCCAGTACTTC
CDR3: CASSSLAGVRETQYF

size: few
D: TRBD1
V: TRBV6-6
J: TRBJ1-1
DNA: TGTGCCAGCAGTTACGGGACAGAGGCCACTGAAGCTTTCTTT
CDR3: CASSYGTEATEAFF

size: .
D: .
V: TRBV7-9
J: TRBJ1-4
DNA: TGTGCCAGCAGCTTCGGGGGGGCAACTAATGAAAAACTGTTTTTT
CDR3: CASSFGGATNEKLFF

size: .
D: TRBD2
V: TRBV5-1
J: TRBJ2-3
DNA: TGCGCCAGCAGCACAGAACTAGCGCCCACAGATACGCAGTATTTT
CDR3: CASSTELAPTDTQYF

size: once
D: .
V: TRBV11-3
J: TRBJ2-5
DNA: TGTGCCAGCAGCTTAGCGGGGTCGGAGACCCAGTACTTC
CDR3: CASSLAGSETQYF

size: .
D: TRBD1
V: TRBV5-6
J: TRBJ2-7
DNA: TGTGCCAGCAGCTCTTCGACAGGGGCCTACGAGCAGTACTTC
CDR3: CASSSSTGAYEQYF

size: few
D: TRBD2
V: TRBV30
J: TRBJ2-1
DNA: TGTGCCTGGAGCCGCGGACTAGCGGGGAATGAGCAGTTCTTC
CDR3: CAWSRGLAGNEQFF

size: once
D: .
V: TRBV18
J: TRBJ2-7
DNA: TGTGCCAGCTCAGCCCGGGATACAAGCGGAAAGCAGTACTTC
CDR3: CASSARDTSGKQYF

size: .
D: .
V: TRBV29-1
J: TRBJ1-1
DNA: TGCAGCGTAACTCCTGGTCCGGGGAACACTGAAGCTTTCTTT
CDR3: CSVTPGPGNTEAFF

size: .
D: .
V: TRBV7-9
J: TRBJ1-5
DNA: TGTGCCAGCAGCTTAGCGGGCGGGATGGGGCAGCCCCAGCATTTT
CDR3: CASSLAGGMGQPQHF

size: .
D: TRBD1
V: TRBV5-6
J: TRBJ1-5
DNA: TGTGCCAGCAGCTCCGACAGGGGGCACAGCCTGCCCCAGCATTTT
CDR3: CASSSDRGHSLPQHF

size: .
D: TRBD2
V: TRBV28
J: TRBJ2-3
DNA: TGTGCCAGCAGTCCCGGGGGGGCTAGCGGCACAGATACGCAGTATTTT
CDR3: CASSPGGASGTDTQYF

size: .
D: TRBD2
V: TRBV2
J: TRBJ2-3
DNA: TGTGCCAGCAAGGCTAGCGGGGGGGCACATGGCACAGATACGCAGTATTTT
CDR3: CASKASGGAHGTDTQYF

size: .
D: .
V: TRBV7-9
J: TRBJ1-1
DNA: TGTGCCAGCAGCTTAAGTAGGAACACTGAAGCTTTCTTT
CDR3: CASSLSRNTEAFF

size: .
D: TRBD1
V: TRBV5-1
J: TRBJ2-3
DNA: TGCGCCAGCAGCTTGGGCAGGGGGAATATAGCAGATACGCAGTATTTT
CDR3: CASSLGRGNIADTQYF

size: few
D: .
V: TRBV5-1
J: TRBJ2-2
DNA: TGCGCCAGCAGCAGGCTGGGAGGGAACACCGGGGAGCTGTTTTTT
CDR3: CASSRLGGNTGELFF

size: .
D: TRBD2
V: TRBV29-1
J: TRBJ2-3
DNA: TGCAGCGTGGGGACTAGCGGGGGAGCAGATACGCAGTATTTT
CDR3: CSVGTSGGADTQYF

size: once
D: .
V: TRBV2
J: TRBJ2-6
DNA: TGTGCCAGCAGTGAAGGACCAGGGTTCTCTGGGGCCAACGTCCTGACTTTC
CDR3: CASSEGPGFSGANVLTF

size: .
D: TRBD1
V: TRBV7-3
J: TRBJ2-1
DNA: TGTGCCAGCAGTTCCACTCCGGGACAGGGTATTGAGCAGTTCTTC
CDR3: CASSSTPGQGIEQFF

size: once
D: TRBD2
V: TRBV5-4
J: TRBJ2-5
DNA: TGTGCCAGCAGCTCGGGGGGGAACCGACAAGAGACCCAGTACTTC
CDR3: CASSSGGNRQETQYF

size: .
D: TRBD2
V: TRBV5-1
J: TRBJ2-1
DNA: TGCGCCAGCAGCGGAGGGGCTAGCGGGGGGGCCGTCGATGAGCAGTTCTTC
CDR3: CASSGGASGGAVDEQFF

size: .
D: TRBD2
V: TRBV19
J: TRBJ2-3
DNA: TGTGCCAGTAGTGCGGGGGGGAGGGGAGATACGCAGTATTTT
CDR3: CASSAGGRGDTQYF

size: .
D: TRBD2
V: TRBV6-1
J: TRBJ2-1
DNA: TGTGCCAGCAGACCGACTAGCGGGAGACGTGAGCAGTTCTTC
CDR3: CASRPTSGRREQFF

size: few
D: .
V: TRBV7-9
J: TRBJ1-1
DNA: TGTGCCAGCAGCCCGATAGTCACTGAAGCTTTCTTT
CDR3: CASSPIVTEAFF

size: .
D: TRBD2
V: TRBV7-3
J: TRBJ2-1
DNA: TGTGCCAGCAGCTTAATAGGGACTAGCGGGAGACTCGAGCAGTTCTTC
CDR3: CASSLIGTSGRLEQFF

size: .
D: TRBD2
V: TRBV5-4
J: TRBJ2-3
DNA: TGTGCCAGCAGCTTAGCGGGGGGGAACCGAGATACGCAGTATTTT
CDR3: CASSLAGGNRDTQYF

size: .
D: .
V: TRBV21-1
J: TRBJ2-5
DNA: TGTGCCAGCCTTATTTACAGGGAAGAGACCCAGTACTTC
CDR3: CASLIYREETQYF